Given below is one TCR beta chain in context. V was shortened by 5 bases and J by 1 base, with 14 bases between the two germline ends. There are 15 residues in the CDR3. Germline V gives CDR1 LNHDA, CDR2 SQIVND (reference sequence). The data are from a study of T cell responses to AZD1222 COVID-19 vaccine. The assay was immunoSEQ multiplex PCR, and TCRdb's table has in-frame clones only and misses some. Among about 92,000 clones listed, over 75% were seen once. Sample: peripheral blood, taken on day 0 of AZD1222 vaccination. The sequence came from an adult in good health. The rearrangement joins TRBV19 to TRBJ1-1, with D tentatively TRBD1 (6 bases). CDR3 in amino acids: CASSVSPGQNTEAFF. The CDR3 DNA follows: TGTGCCAGTAGTGTGTCTCCGGGACAGAACACTGAAGCTTTCTTT.